This paragraph covers one TCR beta chain sequence. CDR1 and CDR2 (germline): SGHTA, FQGNSA. The V gene lost 1 base and the J gene lost 3 bases, with 9 bases spanning the gap. The CDR3 length is 14 residues. The data were taken from a study of CD8 T cells in ankylosing spondylitis. In TCRdb, the 5' RACE reads were re-called with MiXCR into one record per CDR3 protein. Counted here are about 240,000 distinct CDR3 sequences, 24% occurring once; the ten biggest clones make up less than 0.75%. The chain uses TRBV7-2 and TRBJ1-2; D gene ambiguous. The receptor was isolated from a male donor with ankylosing spondylitis or in good health (not recorded which). The sample was blood, either unsorted or a sorted T cell fraction (not recorded which). The CDR3 region has the DNA TGTGCCAGCAGCTTAGATCGCCTGGACTATGGCTACACCTTC. This sequence encodes CASSLDRLDYGYTF.